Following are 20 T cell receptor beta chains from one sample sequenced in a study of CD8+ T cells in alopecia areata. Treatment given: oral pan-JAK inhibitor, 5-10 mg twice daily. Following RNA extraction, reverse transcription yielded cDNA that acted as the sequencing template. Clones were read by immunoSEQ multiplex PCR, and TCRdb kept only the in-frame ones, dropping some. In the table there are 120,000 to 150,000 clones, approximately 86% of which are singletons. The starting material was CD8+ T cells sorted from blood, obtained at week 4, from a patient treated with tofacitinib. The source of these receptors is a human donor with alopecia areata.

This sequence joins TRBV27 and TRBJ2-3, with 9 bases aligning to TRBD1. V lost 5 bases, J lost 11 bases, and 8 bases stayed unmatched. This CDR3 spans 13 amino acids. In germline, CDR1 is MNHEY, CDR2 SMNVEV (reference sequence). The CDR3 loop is CASSAGQGMLQYF. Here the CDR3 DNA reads TGTGCCAGCAGTGCCGGACAGGGGATGTTGCAGTATTTT.

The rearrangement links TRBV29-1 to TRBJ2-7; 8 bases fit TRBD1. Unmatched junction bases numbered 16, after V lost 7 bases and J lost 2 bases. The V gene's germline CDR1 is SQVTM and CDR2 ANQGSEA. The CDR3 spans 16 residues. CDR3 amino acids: CSGYGPSGQGPYEQYF. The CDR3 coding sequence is TGCAGCGGTTATGGGCCCAGCGGACAGGGCCCCTACGAGCAGTACTTC.

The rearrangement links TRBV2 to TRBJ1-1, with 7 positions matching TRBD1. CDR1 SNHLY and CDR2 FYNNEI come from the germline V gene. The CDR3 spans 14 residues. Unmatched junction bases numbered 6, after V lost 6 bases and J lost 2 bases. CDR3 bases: TGTGCCAGCAGGGACAGGCAAATCAACACTGAAGCTTTCTTT. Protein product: CASRDRQINTEAFF.

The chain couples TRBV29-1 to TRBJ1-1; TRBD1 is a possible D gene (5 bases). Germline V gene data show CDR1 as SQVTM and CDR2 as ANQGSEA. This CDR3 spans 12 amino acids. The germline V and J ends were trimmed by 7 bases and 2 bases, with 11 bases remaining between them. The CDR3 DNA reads TGCAGCGGCCACACAGGCAACACTGAAGCTTTCTTT. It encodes CSGHTGNTEAFF.

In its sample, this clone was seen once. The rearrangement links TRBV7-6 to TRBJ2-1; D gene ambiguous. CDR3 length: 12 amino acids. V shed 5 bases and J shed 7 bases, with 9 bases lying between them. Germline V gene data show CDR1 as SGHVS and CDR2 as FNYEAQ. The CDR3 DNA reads TGTGCCAGCAGCCACCTGGGGAATGAGCAGTTCTTC. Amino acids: CASSHLGNEQFF.

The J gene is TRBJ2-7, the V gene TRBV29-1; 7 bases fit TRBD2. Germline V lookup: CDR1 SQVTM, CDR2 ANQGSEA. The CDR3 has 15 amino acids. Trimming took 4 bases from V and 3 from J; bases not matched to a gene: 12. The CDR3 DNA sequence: TGCAGCGTTGGGTTTTTGGGAGGGGATGGCTACGAGCAGTACTTC. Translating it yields CSVGFLGGDGYEQYF.

CDR3 coding DNA: TGCGCCAGCAGCCTTCTAGGGGTCTCCTACGAGCAGTACTTC. This codes for CASSLLGVSYEQYF. The V gene is TRBV4-1, the J gene TRBJ2-7, with D perhaps TRBD1 (5 bases). The CDR3 length is 14 residues. Looked up from germline, CDR1 is MGHRA and CDR2 is YSYEKL. V was cut by 4 bases and J by 0 bases, with 10 bases left in between.

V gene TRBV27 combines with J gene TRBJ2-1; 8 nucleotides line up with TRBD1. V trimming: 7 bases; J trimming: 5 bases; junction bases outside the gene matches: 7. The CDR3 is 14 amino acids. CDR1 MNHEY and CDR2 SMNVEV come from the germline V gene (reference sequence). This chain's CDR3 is CASITGTGNNEQFF. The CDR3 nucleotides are TGTGCCAGCATCACCGGGACAGGTAACAATGAGCAGTTCTTC.

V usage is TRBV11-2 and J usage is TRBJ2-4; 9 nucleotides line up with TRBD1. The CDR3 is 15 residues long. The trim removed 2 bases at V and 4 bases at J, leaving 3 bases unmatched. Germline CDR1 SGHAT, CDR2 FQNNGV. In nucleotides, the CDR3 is TGTGCCAGCAGCTTACTGACAGGGGGTAAAAACATTCAGTACTTC. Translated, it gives CASSLLTGGKNIQYF. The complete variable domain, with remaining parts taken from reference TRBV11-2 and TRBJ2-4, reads EAGVAQSPRYKIIEKRQSVAFWCNPISGHATLYWYQQILGQGPKLLIQFQNNGVVDDSQLPKDRFSAERLKGVDSTLKIQPAKLEDSAVYLCASSLLTGGKNIQYFGAGTRLSVL.

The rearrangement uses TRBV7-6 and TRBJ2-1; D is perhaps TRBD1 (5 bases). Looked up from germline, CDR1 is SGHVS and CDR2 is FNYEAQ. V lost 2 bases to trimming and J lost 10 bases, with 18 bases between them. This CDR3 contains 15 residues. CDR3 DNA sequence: TGTGCCAGCAGCTTAAGTCAGGGTCCTCGGAGCGAGCAGTTCTTC. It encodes CASSLSQGPRSEQFF.

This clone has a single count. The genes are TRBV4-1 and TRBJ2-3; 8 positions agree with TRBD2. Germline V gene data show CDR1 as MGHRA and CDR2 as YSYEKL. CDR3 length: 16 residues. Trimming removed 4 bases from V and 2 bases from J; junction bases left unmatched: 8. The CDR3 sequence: CASSLRIAGPTDTQYF. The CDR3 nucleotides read TGCGCCAGCAGCCTTCGGATAGCGGGGCCCACAGATACGCAGTATTTT.

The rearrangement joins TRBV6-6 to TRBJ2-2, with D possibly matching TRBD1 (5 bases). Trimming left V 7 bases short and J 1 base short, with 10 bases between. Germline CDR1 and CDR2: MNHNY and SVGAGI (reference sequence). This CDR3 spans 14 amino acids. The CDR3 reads CASIETVNTGELFF. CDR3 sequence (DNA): TGTGCCAGCATAGAGACAGTGAACACCGGGGAGCTGTTTTTT.

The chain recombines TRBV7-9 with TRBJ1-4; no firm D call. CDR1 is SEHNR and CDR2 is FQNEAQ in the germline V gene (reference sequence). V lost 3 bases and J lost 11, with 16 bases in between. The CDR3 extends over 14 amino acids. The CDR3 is CASSFPRGDGKLFF. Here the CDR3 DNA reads TGTGCCAGCAGCTTCCCGAGAGGTGACGGGAAACTGTTTTTT.

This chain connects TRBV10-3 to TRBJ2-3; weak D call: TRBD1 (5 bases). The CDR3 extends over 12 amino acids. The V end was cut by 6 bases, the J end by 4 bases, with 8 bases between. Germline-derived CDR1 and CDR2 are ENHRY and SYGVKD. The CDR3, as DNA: TGTGCCATCAGGCCCAGGGCAGATACGCAGTATTTT. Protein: CAIRPRADTQYF.

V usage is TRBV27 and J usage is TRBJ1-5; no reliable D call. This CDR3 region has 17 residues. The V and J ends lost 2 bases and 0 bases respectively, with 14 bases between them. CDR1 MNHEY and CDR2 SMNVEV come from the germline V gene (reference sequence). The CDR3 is CASSLKKVGDSNQPQHF. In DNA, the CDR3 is TGTGCCAGCAGTTTAAAAAAGGTTGGGGATAGCAATCAGCCCCAGCATTTT.

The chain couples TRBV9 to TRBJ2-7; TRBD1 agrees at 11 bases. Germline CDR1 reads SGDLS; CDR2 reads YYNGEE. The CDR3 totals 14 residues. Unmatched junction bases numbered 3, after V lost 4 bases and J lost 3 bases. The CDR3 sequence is CASSFGTGGYEQYF. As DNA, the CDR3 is TGTGCCAGCAGCTTCGGGACAGGGGGCTACGAGCAGTACTTC.

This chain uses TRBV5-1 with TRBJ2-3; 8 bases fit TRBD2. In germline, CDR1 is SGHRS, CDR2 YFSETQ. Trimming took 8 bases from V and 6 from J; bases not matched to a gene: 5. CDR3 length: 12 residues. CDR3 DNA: TGCGCCAGTCGGGGGGGCCTGGATACGCAGTATTTT. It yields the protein CASRGGLDTQYF.

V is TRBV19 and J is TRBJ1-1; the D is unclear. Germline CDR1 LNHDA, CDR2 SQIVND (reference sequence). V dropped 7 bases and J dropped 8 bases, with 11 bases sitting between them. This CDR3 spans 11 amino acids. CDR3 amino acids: CASIADWEAFF. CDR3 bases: TGTGCCAGTATCGCGGACTGGGAAGCTTTCTTT.

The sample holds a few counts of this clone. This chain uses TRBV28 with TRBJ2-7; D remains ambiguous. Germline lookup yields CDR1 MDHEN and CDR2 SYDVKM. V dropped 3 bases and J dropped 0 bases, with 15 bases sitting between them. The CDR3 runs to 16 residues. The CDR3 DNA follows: TGTGCCAGCAGTTTCGCGTGGGTTGGGAACTCCTACGAGCAGTACTTC. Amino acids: CASSFAWVGNSYEQYF. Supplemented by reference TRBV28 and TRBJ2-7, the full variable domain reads DVKVTQSSRYLVKRTGEKVFLECVQDMDHENMFWYRQDPGLGLRLIYFSYDVKMKEKGDIPEGYSVSREKKERFSLILESASTNQTSMYLCASSFAWVGNSYEQYFGPGTRLTVT.

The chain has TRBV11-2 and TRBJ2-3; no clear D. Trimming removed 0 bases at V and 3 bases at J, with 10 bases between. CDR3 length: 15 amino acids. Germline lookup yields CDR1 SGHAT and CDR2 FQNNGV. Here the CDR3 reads CASSLERSSTDTQYF. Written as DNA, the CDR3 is TGTGCCAGCAGCTTAGAGAGGAGTAGTACAGATACGCAGTATTTT.